Described below is a single T cell receptor beta chain sequence and its context. This CDR3 has 11 residues. Trimming took 6 bases from V and 11 from J, leaving 13 bases between them. Germline-derived CDR1 and CDR2 are SGHVS and FQNEAQ. PCR employed 60 Vbeta and 13 Jbeta primers. Assay: immunoSEQ multiplex PCR; the TCRdb copy retains only in-frame clones and omits some. Counted here are fewer than 200,000 clones, 71% occurring once; the ten biggest clones make up roughly 1.6%. The entry originates in a study of cytomegalovirus exposure and HLA in healthy donors. The sample was PBMCs. The sequence was collected from a girl under 18 in good health and CMV-seronegative. This chain connects TRBV7-8 to TRBJ1-2; D unresolved. CDR3 residues: CASSPGSGYTF. The DNA of the CDR3 is TGTGCCAGCAGTCCAGGCAGCGGTTACACCTTC.